Below, 20 T cell receptor beta chains from the same sample are listed, as sequenced in a study of T cell responses to AZD1222 COVID-19 vaccine. Profiling relied on immunoSEQ multiplex PCR, and the TCRdb table lists in-frame clones only, not all of them. The sample holds about 82,000 clones; over 90% are singletons and the top ten take 5.2%. The material sequenced was peripheral blood, taken on day 0 of AZD1222 vaccination. Receptor source: an adult in good health.

Only one count was recorded for this clone. J is TRBJ1-1 and V is TRBV3-1 (or the pseudogene TRBV3-2), with D uncertain. The CDR3 spans 13 residues. V lost 1 base to trimming and J lost 11 bases, with 14 bases between them. CDR1 is LGHDT, CDR2 YNNKEL, per germline (reference sequence). In DNA, the CDR3 is TGTGCCAGCAGCCAAGTTCAGCCCTGGTCCGCTTTCTTT. Translation gives CASSQVQPWSAFF.

V is TRBV5-5 and J is TRBJ2-7, with TRBD2 identical over 7 bases. Germline CDR1 SGHKS, CDR2 YYEKEE (reference sequence). V gave up 4 bases and J gave up 3 bases; unmatched junction bases: 10. CDR3 size: 15 residues. CDR3 region: CASSLGEGVGYEQYF. Here the CDR3 DNA reads TGTGCCAGCAGCCTAGGGGAGGGAGTCGGCTACGAGCAGTACTTC. Filled out from reference TRBV5-5 and TRBJ2-7, the complete variable domain reads DAGVTQSPTHLIKTRGQQVTLRCSPISGHKSVSWYQQVLGQGPQFIFQYYEKEERGRGNFPDRFSARQFPNYSSELNVNALLLGDSALYLCASSLGEGVGYEQYFGPGTRLTVT.

The chain uses TRBV15 and TRBJ1-2, with unresolved D. V shed 0 bases and J shed 6 bases, with 20 bases lying between them. Germline-derived CDR1 and CDR2 are LNHNV and YYDKDF (reference sequence). The CDR3 runs 17 residues. The DNA for the CDR3 is TGTGCCACCAGCAGAGACCCAAGGACCCCCCAAATCAATGGCTACACCTTC. Residues: CATSRDPRTPQINGYTF.

The J gene is TRBJ2-2, the V gene TRBV6-2 or TRBV6-3; 8 bases match TRBD1. Looked up from germline, CDR1 is MNHEY and CDR2 is SVGEGT. J was trimmed by 1 base and V by 5 bases; bases with no gene match: 3. CDR3 length equals 15 residues. CDR3: CASSPGGRNTGELFF. The CDR3 DNA reads TGTGCCAGCAGTCCAGGGGGCCGGAACACCGGGGAGCTGTTTTTT.

The chain combines TRBV30 with TRBJ1-5, with D maybe TRBD1 (6 bases). V lost 0 bases, J lost 9 bases, and 9 bases lay in between. CDR3 length: 12 residues. CDR1 is GTSNPN and CDR2 is SVGIG in the germline V gene (reference sequence). CDR3 protein: CAWSVSDRPQHF. The CDR3 nucleotides are TGTGCCTGGAGTGTATCGGACAGGCCCCAGCATTTT.

The gene calls are TRBV6-5 and TRBJ1-5, with D uncertain. From germline, CDR1 is MNHEY and CDR2 SVGAGI. The V and J ends lost 10 bases and 0 bases respectively, with 13 bases between them. The CDR3 covers 14 residues. The CDR3 sequence is CATRDGASNQPQHF. CDR3 DNA sequence: TGTGCCACCCGAGACGGAGCTAGCAATCAGCCCCAGCATTTT.

Regarding this clone: One junction end disagrees with the germline gene, perhaps due to a read error. V is TRBV7-9 and J is TRBJ1-1; D not certain. This CDR3 spans 15 amino acids. In germline, CDR1 is SEHNR, CDR2 FQNEAQ (reference sequence). The CDR3 region is CASSSTGLGNAEAFF. The DNA of the CDR3 is TGTGCCAGCAGCTCCACCGGACTAGGGAACGCTGAAGCTTTCTTT.

V and J are TRBV24-1 and TRBJ2-3; perhaps TRBD1 as D (6 bases). V dropped 0 bases and J dropped 4 bases, with 16 bases sitting between them. This CDR3 region has 17 residues. Germline CDR1 and CDR2: KGHDR and SFDVKD. The CDR3 reads CATSDLPQVPGADTQYF. The CDR3, as DNA: TGTGCCACCAGTGATTTGCCCCAGGTTCCAGGGGCAGATACGCAGTATTTT.

The chain's CDR3 is CASTTGGVQYF. CDR3 DNA sequence: TGTGCCAGCACAACAGGGGGCGTGCAGTACTTC. The V call is TRBV28, the J call TRBJ2-7; 9 nucleotides match TRBD1. Germline-derived CDR1 and CDR2 are MDHEN and SYDVKM. The CDR3 length is 11 residues. After removal of 7 bases from V and 9 bases from J, the junction contained 4 bases not matched to a gene.

The chain couples TRBV5-1 to TRBJ2-3; D is unclear. V was trimmed by 0 bases and J by 0 bases, leaving 11 bases between them. The CDR3 is 16 amino acids. The germline CDR1 and CDR2 sequences are SGHRS and YFSETQ. The CDR3 loop is CASSLGRASSTDTQYF. The CDR3 DNA is TGCGCCAGCAGCTTGGGCCGGGCCTCTAGCACAGATACGCAGTATTTT.

V is TRBV7-2 and J is TRBJ2-7; 8 bases are shared with TRBD1. Germline V gene lookup returns CDR1 SGHTA and CDR2 FQGNSA. With 5 bases clipped from V and 0 bases from J, the junction kept 9 bases outside the gene matches. This CDR3 region has 16 residues. CDR3 coding DNA: TGTGCCAGCAGCCTACCGACAGGGGCCAGCTCCTACGAGCAGTACTTC. It specifies CASSLPTGASSYEQYF.

The chain is built from TRBV7-2 and TRBJ2-3; D perhaps matches TRBD2 (5 bases). CDR3 length: 13 amino acids. In germline, CDR1 is SGHTA, CDR2 FQGNSA. The V and J ends lost 6 bases and 2 bases respectively, with 9 bases between them. This CDR3 reads CASRTGVTDTQYF. The CDR3, as DNA: TGTGCCAGCAGGACCGGGGTCACAGATACGCAGTATTTT. The full variable domain, with the rest looked up from reference TRBV7-2 and TRBJ2-3, is GAGVSQSPSNKVTEKGKDVELRCDPISGHTALYWYRQSLGQGLEFLIYFQGNSAPDKSGLPSDRFSAERTGGSVSTLTIQRTQQEDSAVYLCASRTGVTDTQYFGPGTRLTVL.

Here the CDR3 reads CASSLGQGAGYTF. In DNA, the CDR3 is TGTGCCAGCAGCTTAGGACAGGGAGCTGGCTACACCTTC. The chain links TRBV11-2 to TRBJ1-2; TRBD1 matches 7 bases. CDR1 is SGHAT, CDR2 FQNNGV, per germline. With V trimmed by 1 base and J by 7 bases, 3 bases remained unmatched. This CDR3 is built from 13 residues.

The rearrangement joins TRBV4-2 to TRBJ2-7; 7 bases fit TRBD2. Germline trimming cut 4 bases from V and 4 bases from J; bases unmatched to any gene: 4. The CDR3 consists of 13 residues. Germline loops: CDR1 LGHNA, CDR2 YNFKEQ. The CDR3 DNA sequence: TGTGCCAGCAGCCGAACTAGCGCATACGAGCAGTACTTC. It specifies CASSRTSAYEQYF.

This clone was observed a handful of times. The CDR3: CASSSDSGLAFF. The CDR3 DNA is TGTGCCAGCAGCTCCGACAGCGGTTTAGCTTTCTTT. The chain couples TRBV7-3 to TRBJ1-1, with D possibly matching TRBD1 (5 bases). The CDR3 totals 12 residues. V shed 4 bases and J shed 10 bases, with 13 bases lying between them. Germline CDR1 is SGHTA and CDR2 is FQGTGA.

A few counts support this clone. The chain recombines TRBV6-5 with TRBJ2-1; 9 bases map to TRBD2. CDR3 length: 13 amino acids. The ends lost 2 bases at V and 7 bases at J; junction bases unmatched: 0. The germline gives CDR1 MNHEY, CDR2 SVGAGI. The DNA of the CDR3 is TGTGCCAGCAGTTACCTAGCGGGGAATGAGCAGTTCTTC. Its translation is CASSYLAGNEQFF.

V and J are TRBV18 and TRBJ1-3; TRBD1 matches 9 bases. This CDR3 is 14 amino acids long. The germline gives CDR1 KGHSH, CDR2 LQKENI. J was trimmed by 7 bases and V by 3 bases; bases with no gene match: 4. The CDR3 protein is CASSPQTGGNTIYF. Written as DNA, the CDR3 is TGTGCCAGCTCACCGCAAACAGGGGGCAACACCATATATTTT.

The chain recombines TRBV19 with TRBJ2-5; 11 nucleotides match TRBD2. V shed 6 bases and J 7 bases; nucleotides not matched to a gene: 10. This CDR3 comprises 15 residues. Germline CDR1 is LNHDA and CDR2 is SQIVND (reference sequence). The CDR3 coding sequence is TGTGCCAGTAGGAATAGCGGGGGGGCCTTGGGGACCCAGTACTTC. Translation: CASRNSGGALGTQYF. Variable domain in full (rest from reference TRBV19 and TRBJ2-5): DGGITQSPKYLFRKEGQNVTLSCEQNLNHDAMYWYRQDPGQGLRLIYYSQIVNDFQKGDIAEGYSVSREKKESFPLTVTSAQKNPTAFYLCASRNSGGALGTQYFGPGTRLLVL.

This clone was counted once. The V call is TRBV30, the J call TRBJ2-3; 7 bases are a match to TRBD2. The CDR3 length is 14 residues. CDR1 and CDR2 from the germline V gene are GTSNPN and SVGIG (reference sequence). Trimming cost V 0 bases and J 2 bases; bases outside gene matches: 2. The CDR3 loop reads CAWSVGTITDTQYF. For the CDR3, the DNA is TGTGCCTGGAGTGTAGGGACTATCACAGATACGCAGTATTTT.

The J gene is TRBJ2-7, the V gene TRBV11-2; D is perhaps TRBD1 (6 bases). Germline V gene sequence: CDR1 SGHAT, CDR2 FQNNGV. There are 15 residues in the CDR3. V was trimmed by 1 base and J by 2 bases, leaving 12 bases between them. The CDR3 DNA reads as TGTGCCAGCAGCTTAGCGATAGGACAGACCTACGAGCAGTACTTC. This encodes CASSLAIGQTYEQYF. The full variable domain, with the rest looked up from reference TRBV11-2 and TRBJ2-7, is EAGVAQSPRYKIIEKRQSVAFWCNPISGHATLYWYQQILGQGPKLLIQFQNNGVVDDSQLPKDRFSAERLKGVDSTLKIQPAKLEDSAVYLCASSLAIGQTYEQYFGPGTRLTVT.